This is a list of T cell receptor beta chains from one sample in a study of cytomegalovirus exposure and HLA in healthy donors. Here immunoSEQ multiplex PCR was the method, and the copy in TCRdb shows in-frame clones only, minus some. Here the sample spans 180,000 or so clones, over 75% being singletons. The sequenced sample was PBMCs. Receptors originate from a female donor in good health and CMV-seronegative. The CDR3 runs from the conserved cysteine through the conserved F or W. A D gene is named only where the DNA matches it firmly. Part of the rows lack a size; the others show once, few, many or a class for expanded clones.

V gene	J gene	clone size	D gene	CDR3 DNA	CDR3 protein
TRBV30	TRBJ2-7	.	TRBD1	TGTGCCTGGAGTGTAAGACAGGGGTACGAGCAGTACTTC	CAWSVRQGYEQYF
TRBV6-1	TRBJ2-1	few	TRBD2	TGTGCCAGCAGTGAAGATCCAGACTTAGCGGGAGATGAGCAGTTCTTC	CASSEDPDLAGDEQFF
TRBV5-1	TRBJ2-5	.	.	TGCGCCAGCAGCTTGTTGCGACAGCAAGAGACCCAGTACTTC	CASSLLRQQETQYF
TRBV2	TRBJ2-7	.	TRBD2	TGTGCCAGCACCACGGGGCGGGAGAGCTCCTACGAGCAGTACTTC	CASTTGRESSYEQYF
TRBV30	TRBJ2-5	.	TRBD2	TGTGCCTGGAATACACTAGCGGGAGGTCGGGAGACCCAGTACTTC	CAWNTLAGGRETQYF
TRBV2	TRBJ1-1	.	TRBD1	TGTGCCAGCAGACCCGGGACAGGGCGATCGAGCACTGAAGCTTTCTTT	CASRPGTGRSSTEAFF
TRBV30	TRBJ2-7	.	TRBD1	TGTGCCTGGAGTTCCCTGGCGGGACAGGGTGAGCAGTACTTC	CAWSSLAGQGEQYF
TRBV7-2	TRBJ2-1	.	TRBD2	TGTGCCAGCAGCTTCACGGGGGGGCAGGATGAGCAGTTCTTC	CASSFTGGQDEQFF
TRBV5-1	TRBJ2-5	.	TRBD1	TGCGCCAGCAGCTTACAGACAGGGGGGGGAGAGACCCAGTACTTC	CASSLQTGGGETQYF
TRBV7-8	TRBJ1-2	few	TRBD1	TGTGCCAGCAGCTTAGTGGGGACAGGGCTTGAAGGTGGCTACACCTTC	CASSLVGTGLEGGYTF
TRBV4-1	TRBJ1-1	.	.	TGCGCCAGCAGCCAAGTCGGACTTAGGCTCTCTGAAGCTTTCTTT	CASSQVGLRLSEAFF
TRBV7-9	TRBJ1-5	.	.	TGTGCCAGCAGCTTAGCCGGGACTAGTAGCAATCAGCCCCAGCATTTT	CASSLAGTSSNQPQHF
TRBV30	TRBJ1-1	.	.	TGTGCAATTGGCCAGGGTTTGGGTGCTGAAGCTTTCTTT	CAIGQGLGAEAFF
TRBV6-5	TRBJ1-1	.	.	TGTGCCAGCAGTTACTCCAGTAAGAACACTGAAGCTTTCTTT	CASSYSSKNTEAFF
TRBV9	TRBJ2-5	once	.	TGTGCCAGCAGCGTAGGCGGCATACAAGAGACCCAGTACTTC	CASSVGGIQETQYF
TRBV18	TRBJ1-3	.	.	TGTGCCAGCTCCGCGGCCGGGCGGGCTGGAAACACCATATATTTT	CASSAAGRAGNTIYF
TRBV28	TRBJ1-5	.	.	TGTGCCAGCAGCCTCCCGGAGGCGTCGGATAGCAATCAGCCCCAGCATTTT	CASSLPEASDSNQPQHF
TRBV28	TRBJ2-1	.	.	TGTGCCAGCAGTAGGGACACCCTAGGGGATGAGCAGTTCTTC	CASSRDTLGDEQFF
TRBV29-1	TRBJ2-5	.	TRBD2	TGCAGCGTTGAGAGCGGACTAGCGGTCGAAGAGACCCAGTACTTC	CSVESGLAVEETQYF
TRBV6-6	TRBJ1-4	.	TRBD1	TGTGCCAGCAGTATTGGACAGGGAGAGGAAAAACTGTTTTTT	CASSIGQGEEKLFF
TRBV2	TRBJ2-5	.	TRBD1	TGTGCCAGCAGTCGGGACAGGGGGGATGAAGAGACCCAGTACTTC	CASSRDRGDEETQYF
TRBV5-6	TRBJ1-2	.	.	TGTGCCAGCAGCGACGGGACACGTGACTATGGCTACACCTTC	CASSDGTRDYGYTF
TRBV2	TRBJ1-1	.	.	TGTGCCAGCAGTGTGTCCACAGACCAAGGGAACACTGAAGCTTTCTTT	CASSVSTDQGNTEAFF
TRBV9	TRBJ2-7	.	TRBD2	TGTGCCAGCAGCGTATGGAGCGGGGGGGCCTACGAGCAGTACTTC	CASSVWSGGAYEQYF
TRBV10-3	TRBJ2-2	few	.	TGTGCCATCAGCCAGACAGAGCTTACCGGGGAGCTGTTTTTT	CAISQTELTGELFF
TRBV19	TRBJ2-7	.	TRBD2	TGTGCCAGTAGTATAGATGCGGGGGGCCCGACCTACGAGCAGTACTTC	CASSIDAGGPTYEQYF
TRBV25-1	TRBJ1-6	.	.	TGTGCCAGCAGGGAGAGCTTTCCCGGGAGATATAATTCACCCCTCCACTTT	CASRESFPGRYNSPLHF
TRBV18	TRBJ2-3	.	.	TGTGCCAGCTCACCTGAGACAGTAACAGATACGCAGTATTTT	CASSPETVTDTQYF
TRBV6-5	TRBJ1-2	.	TRBD1	TGTGCCAGCGGGACAGGGGGTTTTGGCTACACCTTC	CASGTGGFGYTF
TRBV30	TRBJ2-1	.	TRBD2	TGTGCCTGGAGCGTCGGGGGGAGGAATGAGCAGTTCTTC	CAWSVGGRNEQFF
TRBV7-9	TRBJ2-3	once	.	TGTGCCAGCATCTCGGCTAGCGGCACAGATACGCAGTATTTT	CASISASGTDTQYF
TRBV18	TRBJ2-7	once	.	TGTGCCAGCTCACCCTCCCCGGCGCGGGGTTCCTACGAGCAGTACTTC	CASSPSPARGSYEQYF
TRBV28	TRBJ2-7	.	TRBD1	TGTGCCAGCAGTCGGGACAGGGGTTACGAGCAGTACTTC	CASSRDRGYEQYF
TRBV2	TRBJ1-1	.	.	TGTGCCAGCAGTGTAGAGGGGGTGAACACTGAAGCTTTCTTT	CASSVEGVNTEAFF
TRBV18	TRBJ2-2	.	TRBD1	TGTGCCAGCTCACGAGGGACAGGGGAAACCGGGGAGCTGTTTTTT	CASSRGTGETGELFF